The clone carrying this TCR beta chain was counted a single time. Its specificity is unknown. Data came from immunoSEQ multiplex PCR; TCRdb stores just in-frame clones and leaves some out. The profile covers about 81,000 clones, with about 93% appearing a single time and over 11% taken by the ten largest. The sample originates from a study of OX40 agonist ivuxolimab in advanced cancers. Background on the study: The patients' treatment was ivuxolimab, an agonistic anti-OX40 (CD134) antibody. Patients enrolled in dose escalation were diagnosed with hepatocellular carcinoma, melanoma, renal cell or head and neck cancer. Regarding the study as a whole: Expanded peripheral T cell antigen specificity was not determined. The CD4+ and CD8+ T cells in the blood had expanded clonally by week 6 at 0.1 to 3.0 mg/kg.

Between the trimmed V and J ends, which lost 5 bases and 4 bases, there was a span of 17 bases. This CDR3 is 15 amino acids long. Looked up from germline, CDR1 is MRHNA and CDR2 is SNTAGT. The sequencing here drew on CD4+ or CD8+ T cells sorted from blood, taken in a trial of the OX40 agonist ivuxolimab. This sequence joins TRBV6-4 and TRBJ1-2; tentatively, D is TRBD1 (5 bases). This TCR derives from an adult with an advanced solid tumor such as melanoma, head and neck, liver or kidney cancer. This CDR3 is CASSYGQVGTYGYTF. The DNA of the CDR3 is TGTGCCAGCAGTTACGGTCAGGTGGGGACCTATGGCTACACCTTC.